This T cell receptor beta chain stems from a study of identical twins. Points from the study as a whole: The study found that models underestimated out-of-frame TCR alpha sharing in monozygotic twins.

TCRdb fed the 5' RACE reads into MiXCR, producing one record per CDR3 protein. This sample has 400,000 to 550,000 distinct CDR3 sequences, with approximately 24% found just once. Trimming removed 3 bases at V and 3 bases at J, with 6 bases between. The CDR3 runs 13 residues. Germline V gene sequence: CDR1 LGHDT, CDR2 YNNKEL (reference sequence). This clonotype was observed many times. What it recognizes is unknown. This same sample was also part of a study on T cells expressing NK-cell markers.

Sequencing input: CD4+ T cells sorted from blood. The receptor comes from a woman between 18 and 29 years old in good health. This sequence joins TRBV3-1 and TRBJ2-1; D unresolved. For the CDR3, the DNA is TGTGCCAGCAGCCAGAACAGCTACAATGAGCAGTTCTTC. Protein sequence: CASSQNSYNEQFF.